This T cell receptor (beta chain) appears in the sequencing data of a study of OX40 agonist ivuxolimab in advanced cancers. Across the study: With a range of about 23 to 90, age averaged 60 years, and 65% to 90% were male. General study results and limits: Among the least clonally expanded were partial responders at 0.1-3.0 mg/kg.

The sampling schedule covered blood at baseline, cycle 4 day 1, and cycle 7 day 1. With respect to this clone: Antigen specificity is unknown.

The table came from immunoSEQ multiplex PCR; TCRdb's copy has only in-frame clones and leaves some out. The sample gives under 90,000 clones, roughly 86% of which show up once; 2% to 3% is in the top ten. The germline V gene has CDR1 MNHEY and CDR2 SVGAGI. The CDR3 contains 14 residues. Trimming shortened V by 5 bases and J by 4 bases, and 14 bases separated the two germline ends. The chain links TRBV6-5 to TRBJ1-2; possible D gene TRBD1, 5 bases. The receptor was isolated from an adult with an advanced solid tumor such as melanoma, head and neck, liver or kidney cancer. The sample was CD4+ or CD8+ T cells sorted from blood, taken in a trial of the OX40 agonist ivuxolimab. The CDR3, as DNA: TGTGCCAGCAGTCGCGGGGGGGGGATCTATGGCTACACCTTC. It encodes CASSRGGGIYGYTF.